This record looks at one TCR beta chain sequence and its context. What it binds is unknown. TCRdb's copy holds only in-frame clones and misses some; the assay was immunoSEQ multiplex PCR. This sample carries about 2,100,000 clones, about 93% of them seen once, and the ten largest clones take 1.7%. The sample is drawn from a study of shared clonotypes between healthy human individuals. In the naive CD8 group, cells lacked CD45RO and were positively selected for CCR7, so terminally differentiated effector memory CD45RA+ cells were left out. This CDR3 is built from 16 residues. CDR1 MDHEN and CDR2 SYDVKM come from the germline V gene. Trimming removed 5 bases from V and 2 bases from J, with 16 bases in between. Broader study findings: It was the few donors that limited the genetic and exposure-history diversity represented.

The receptor was derived from a man in his late teens or twenties in good health. Some clones in this sample may be carry-over from other donors' samples. Material: naive CD8+ T cells from PBMCs. The genes are TRBV28 and TRBJ1-3; D is perhaps TRBD1 (6 bases). CDR3 nucleotide sequence: TGTGCCAGCAGTACGATAGGGGGAAGCGCTGGAAACACCATATATTTT. Protein product: CASSTIGGSAGNTIYF.